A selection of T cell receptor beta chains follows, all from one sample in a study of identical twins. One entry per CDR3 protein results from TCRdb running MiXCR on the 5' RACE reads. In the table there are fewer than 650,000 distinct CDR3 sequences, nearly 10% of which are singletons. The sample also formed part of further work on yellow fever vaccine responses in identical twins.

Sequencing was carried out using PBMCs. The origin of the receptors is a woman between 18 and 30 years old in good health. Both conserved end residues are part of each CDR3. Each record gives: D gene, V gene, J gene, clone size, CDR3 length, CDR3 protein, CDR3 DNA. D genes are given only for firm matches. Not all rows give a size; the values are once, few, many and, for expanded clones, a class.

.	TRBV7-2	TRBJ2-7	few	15	CASSARGSGSYEQYF	TGTGCCAGCAGCGCCCGGGGGAGCGGCTCCTACGAGCAGTACTTC
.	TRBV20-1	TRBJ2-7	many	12	CSARFDSHEQYF	TGCAGTGCTCGATTCGATTCCCACGAGCAGTACTTC
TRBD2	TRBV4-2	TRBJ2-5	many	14	CASSQTSGQETQYF	TGTGCCAGCAGCCAAACTAGCGGTCAAGAGACCCAGTACTTC
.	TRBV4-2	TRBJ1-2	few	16	CASSQDVAESLWGYTF	TGTGCCAGCAGCCAAGATGTAGCGGAGAGCCTATGGGGCTACACCTTC
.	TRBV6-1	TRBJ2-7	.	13	CASHRGTSYEQYF	TGTGCCAGCCATCGGGGTACCTCCTACGAGCAGTACTTC
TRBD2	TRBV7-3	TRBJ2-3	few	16	CASSQSAGGGSDTQYF	TGTGCCAGCAGCCAGAGCGCGGGGGGCGGCTCAGATACGCAGTATTTT
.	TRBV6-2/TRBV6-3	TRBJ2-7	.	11	CASGGQYEQYF	TGTGCCAGCGGAGGACAGTACGAGCAGTACTTC
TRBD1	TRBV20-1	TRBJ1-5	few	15	CSATRGHGGNQPQHF	TGCAGTGCTACCAGGGGGCATGGGGGCAATCAGCCCCAGCATTTT
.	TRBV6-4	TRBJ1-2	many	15	CASSDSALGSYGYTF	TGTGCCAGCAGTGACTCTGCTCTGGGGAGTTATGGCTACACCTTC
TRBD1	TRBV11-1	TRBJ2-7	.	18	CASSLNLVGGQGIDEQYF	TGTGCCAGCAGCTTAAATCTTGTTGGTGGACAGGGTATTGACGAGCAGTACTTC
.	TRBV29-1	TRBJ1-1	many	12	CSVEGQIPEAFF	TGCAGCGTTGAAGGGCAGATCCCTGAAGCTTTCTTT
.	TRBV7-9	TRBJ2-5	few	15	CASSFPDKGQETQYF	TGTGCCAGCAGCTTCCCGGACAAGGGCCAAGAGACCCAGTACTTC
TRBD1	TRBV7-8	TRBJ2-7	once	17	CASSRSNKQGPLYEQYF	TGTGCCAGCAGCCGGTCAAATAAACAGGGGCCCTTATACGAGCAGTACTTC
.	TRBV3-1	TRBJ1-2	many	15	CASSQDRSANYGYTF	TGTGCCAGCAGCCAAGATCGGTCAGCTAACTATGGCTACACCTTC
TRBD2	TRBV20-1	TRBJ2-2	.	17	CSARDRLAGGKTGELFF	TGCAGTGCTAGAGATCGCCTAGCGGGAGGGAAAACCGGGGAGCTGTTTTTT
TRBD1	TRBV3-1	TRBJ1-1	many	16	CASSDRDRVMNTEAFF	TGTGCCAGCAGCGACCGGGACAGGGTCATGAACACTGAAGCTTTCTTT
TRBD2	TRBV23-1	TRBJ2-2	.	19	CASRKATSGRAGGTGELFF	TGCGCCAGCAGGAAGGCGACTAGCGGGAGGGCCGGTGGCACCGGGGAGCTGTTTTTT
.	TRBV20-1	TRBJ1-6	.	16	CSARDSRSSYNSPLHF	TGCAGTGCTAGAGATTCTCGGAGCTCCTATAATTCACCCCTCCACTTT
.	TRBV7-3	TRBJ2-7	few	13	CASSPRGYYEQYF	TGTGCCAGCAGCCCCCGGGGGTACTACGAGCAGTACTTC
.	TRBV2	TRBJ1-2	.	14	CASTRAEGVYGYTF	TGTGCCAGCACCCGGGCGGAGGGGGTTTATGGCTACACCTTC
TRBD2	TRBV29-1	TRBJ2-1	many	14	CSVEGTSEYNEQFF	TGCAGCGTTGAAGGGACTAGCGAGTACAATGAGCAGTTCTTC
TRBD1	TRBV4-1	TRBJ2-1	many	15	CASSDTGGSYNEQFF	TGCGCCAGCAGCGATACAGGGGGTTCCTACAATGAGCAGTTCTTC
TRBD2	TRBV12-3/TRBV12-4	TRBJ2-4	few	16	CASSSSGNKAKNIQYF	TGTGCCAGCAGTTCTAGCGGGAACAAAGCCAAAAACATTCAGTACTTC
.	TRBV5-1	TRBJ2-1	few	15	CASSFPENSYNEQFF	TGCGCCAGCAGCTTCCCAGAAAACTCCTACAATGAGCAGTTCTTC
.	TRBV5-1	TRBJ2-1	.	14	CASSLVPEMYEQFF	TGCGCCAGCAGCTTGGTTCCAGAAATGTATGAGCAGTTCTTC
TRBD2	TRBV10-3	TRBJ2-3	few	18	CAIVGERDGRSLTDTQYF	TGTGCCATCGTGGGTGAGCGGGATGGACGGTCCCTCACAGATACGCAGTATTTT
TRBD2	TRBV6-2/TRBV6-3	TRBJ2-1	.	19	CASSSQGLAGGQTRNEQFF	TGTGCCAGCAGTTCTCAGGGACTAGCGGGAGGACAAACCCGCAATGAGCAGTTCTTC
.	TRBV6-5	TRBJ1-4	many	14	CASSYGGEYEKLFF	TGTGCCAGCAGTTACGGGGGGGAATATGAAAAACTGTTTTTT
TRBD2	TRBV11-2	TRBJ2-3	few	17	CASRAPGTSGTGDTQYF	TGTGCCAGCCGAGCCCCCGGGACTAGCGGGACCGGGGATACGCAGTATTTT
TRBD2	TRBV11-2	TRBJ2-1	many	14	CASSLRSGGHEQFF	TGTGCCAGCAGCTTAAGGAGCGGGGGCCATGAGCAGTTCTTC
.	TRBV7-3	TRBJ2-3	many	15	CASSLNPTSTDTQYF	TGTGCCAGCAGCTTAAACCCGACCAGCACAGATACGCAGTATTTT
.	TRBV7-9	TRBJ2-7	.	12	CASSSTPDSLYF	TGTGCCAGCAGCTCAACCCCGGACAGTTTGTACTTC
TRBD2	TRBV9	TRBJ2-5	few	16	CASSHGGGGSGETQYF	TGTGCCAGCAGCCACGGCGGGGGGGGGTCAGGAGAGACCCAGTACTTC
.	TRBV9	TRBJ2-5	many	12	CASSRGEETQYF	TGTGCCAGCAGTCGAGGGGAAGAGACCCAGTACTTC
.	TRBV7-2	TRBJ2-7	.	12	CASSLVYSEQYF	TGTGCCAGCAGCTTAGTGTACTCCGAGCAGTACTTC
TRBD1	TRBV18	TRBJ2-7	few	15	CASSPWGQVTYEQYF	TGTGCCAGCTCACCTTGGGGACAGGTTACCTACGAGCAGTACTTC
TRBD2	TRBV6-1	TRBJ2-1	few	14	CASGLSGGPNEQFF	TGTGCCAGCGGTCTAAGCGGGGGGCCCAATGAGCAGTTCTTC
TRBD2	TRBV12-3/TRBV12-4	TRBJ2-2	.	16	CASVPGDGAGFGELFF	TGTGCCAGCGTCCCCGGGGATGGAGCGGGGTTCGGGGAGCTGTTTTTT
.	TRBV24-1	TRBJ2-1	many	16	CATSEAAGAGNNEQFF	TGTGCCACCAGTGAGGCCGCAGGGGCCGGTAACAATGAGCAGTTCTTC
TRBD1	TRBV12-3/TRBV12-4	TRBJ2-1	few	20	CASSHGGTGGVYGLVDEQFF	TGTGCCAGCAGCCATGGGGGGACAGGGGGCGTGTACGGCCTGGTCGATGAGCAGTTCTTC
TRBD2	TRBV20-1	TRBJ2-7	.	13	CSTSLAGSYEQYF	TGCAGTACCTCACTAGCGGGGTCATACGAGCAGTACTTC
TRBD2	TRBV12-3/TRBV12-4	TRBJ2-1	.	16	CASSFFIGASGSNPFF	TGTGCCAGCAGTTTTTTTATAGGGGCTAGCGGGAGTAATCCGTTCTTC
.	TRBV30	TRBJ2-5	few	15	CAWSVGTGAQETQYF	TGTGCCTGGAGTGTAGGAACAGGAGCCCAAGAGACCCAGTACTTC
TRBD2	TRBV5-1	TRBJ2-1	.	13	CASSRAGANEQFF	TGCGCCAGCAGCAGAGCGGGGGCAAATGAGCAGTTCTTC
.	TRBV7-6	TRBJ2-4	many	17	CASSLASGAGVKNIQYF	TGTGCCAGCAGCTTAGCATCGGGAGCGGGCGTCAAAAACATTCAGTACTTC
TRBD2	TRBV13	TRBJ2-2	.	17	CASSGTAGGPYTGELFF	TGTGCCAGCAGCGGAACCGCGGGGGGGCCTTACACCGGGGAGCTGTTTTTT
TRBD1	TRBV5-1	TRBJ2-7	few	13	CASRGTGAEEQYF	TGCGCCAGCAGAGGGACAGGAGCGGAGGAGCAGTACTTC
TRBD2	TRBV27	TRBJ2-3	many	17	CASRNPGLADSTDTQYF	TGTGCCAGCAGAAACCCGGGACTAGCGGACAGCACAGATACGCAGTATTTT
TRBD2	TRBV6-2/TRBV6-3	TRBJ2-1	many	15	CASSYGLAGGNEQFF	TGTGCCAGCAGTTACGGACTAGCGGGGGGCAATGAGCAGTTCTTC
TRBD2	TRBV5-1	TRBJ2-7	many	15	CASSPSGETRYEQYF	TGCGCCAGCAGCCCGAGCGGGGAGACTAGATACGAGCAGTACTTC